This TCR beta chain emerged from a study of control samples from healthy donors and cancer patients. V dropped 5 bases and J dropped 4 bases, with 18 bases sitting between them. Germline CDR1 reads SEHNR; CDR2 reads FQNEAQ (reference sequence). This CDR3 spans 15 amino acids. Sequencing was performed with immunoSEQ multiplex PCR; in TCRdb, only in-frame clones are kept and a portion is missing. Here the sample spans about 250,000 clones, roughly 80% being singletons. The sequence was collected from an older woman with lung cancer. Source material: PBMCs. The chain has TRBV7-9 and TRBJ2-7; D is tentatively TRBD1 or TRBD2 (6 bases each). CDR3 coding DNA: TGTGCCAGCAGCGTGGAGGGACATACGAGATACGAGCAGTACTTC. It encodes CASSVEGHTRYEQYF.